There are many counts of the clone carrying this T cell receptor (beta chain). Its antigen remains unidentified. Unique molecular identifiers (one per individual cDNA molecule) were attached. TCRdb fed the 5' RACE reads into MiXCR, producing one record per CDR3 protein. The sample includes approximately 85,000 distinct CDR3 sequences, 9% to 15% seen only once; the top ten take less than 8.5%. Germline CDR1 reads LGHNA; CDR2 reads YNFKEQ. The length of the CDR3 is 16 residues. The V end was cut by 4 bases, the J end by 4 bases, with 17 bases between. These data come from a study of early T cells in non-severe SARS-CoV-2 infection. Study details: Sequencing of unsorted whole blood was done on bulk RNA, leaving chains unpaired. Overall study results and limits: VDJdb matching skewed toward anti-spike CD8 responses, missing private and CD4 specificities.

Sequencing was carried out using whole blood. This sequence joins TRBV4-2 and TRBJ2-1; D call uncertain. This receptor was taken from an adult who was a healthcare worker with PCR-confirmed SARS-CoV-2 infection or an uninfected control (not recorded which). The chain's CDR3 is CASSRTPSEPYNEQFF. The CDR3 nucleotides are TGTGCCAGCAGCCGCACTCCATCGGAGCCTTACAATGAGCAGTTCTTC.